These 10 T cell receptor beta chains came from one sample sequenced in a study of blood T cells in healthy people across ages. With a J-beta primer mix and a sample-barcoded 5' primer, a second PCR ran roughly 6 to 12 cycles. TCRdb ran MiXCR on the 5' RACE reads and lists one entry per CDR3 protein. The sample consists of about 720,000 distinct CDR3 sequences, 25% of them appearing once. This same sample was also taken into another study, of T cells of mothers and their children.

Source material: blood. The receptors were gathered from a boy under 18 in good health.

This clonotype was seen more than once but under ten times. The chain couples TRBV4-3 to TRBJ2-3; TRBD2 aligns across 7 bases. The V segment lost 1 base and the J segment 1 base; nucleotides outside the gene matches: 5. The germline CDR1 and CDR2 sequences are LGHNA and YSLEER. This CDR3 comprises 16 residues. The CDR3 here is CASSQGASGGTDTQYF. DNA of the CDR3: TGCGCCAGCAGCCAAGGGGCTAGCGGTGGCACAGATACGCAGTATTTT.

This chain connects TRBV12-3 or TRBV12-4 to TRBJ1-2; 7 nucleotides match TRBD1. V lost 6 bases, J lost 4 bases, and 8 bases stayed unmatched. This CDR3 is 14 amino acids long. The CDR3 loop is CASSVGQALYGYTF. The CDR3 DNA sequence: TGTGCCAGCAGCGTAGGACAGGCCCTCTATGGCTACACCTTC.

This clonotype was seen a handful of times. The rearrangement uses TRBV6-2 or TRBV6-3 and TRBJ2-1; 12 bases are shared with TRBD2. The V and J ends lost 6 bases and 4 bases, in that order; junction bases with no gene match: 4. Germline V gene data show CDR1 as MNHEY and CDR2 as SVGEGT. This CDR3 is 15 amino acids long. The CDR3 here is CASRRLAGAYNEQFF. CDR3 coding DNA: TGTGCCAGCAGGCGACTAGCGGGGGCTTACAATGAGCAGTTCTTC.

V gene TRBV29-1 combines with J gene TRBJ2-1; 11 bases are a match to TRBD2. The V gene's germline CDR1 is SQVTM and CDR2 ANQGSEA. Losses at the gene ends were 7 bases for V and 9 bases for J; bases not matched to a gene: 8. CDR3 length equals 13 residues. The CDR3 DNA is TGCAGCGGTAGGACTGGACTAGCGGGTGAGCAGTTCTTC. This translates into CSGRTGLAGEQFF.

This clonotype was found many times. The chain combines TRBV15 with TRBJ2-3; D gene ambiguous. The germline CDR1 and CDR2 sequences are LNHNV and YYDKDF (reference sequence). This CDR3 has 16 amino acids. The germline V and J ends were trimmed by 0 bases and 1 base, with 11 bases remaining between them. CDR3 in DNA: TGTGCCACCAGCAGAGAAACCGGACGTGGCACAGATACGCAGTATTTT. The encoded protein is CATSRETGRGTDTQYF.

J is TRBJ2-1 and V is TRBV2, with D perhaps matching TRBD1 or TRBD2 (5 bases each). The CDR3 extends over 15 amino acids. V lost 3 bases to trimming and J lost 9 bases, with 18 bases between them. Per the germline V gene, CDR1 is SNHLY and CDR2 is FYNNEI. The CDR3 region is CASSDGDRAWGEQFF. The CDR3 region has the DNA TGTGCCAGCAGTGATGGGGACCGGGCTTGGGGTGAGCAGTTCTTC.

This clonotype was picked up one time. The J gene is TRBJ1-3, the V gene TRBV9; D gene ambiguous. Per the germline V gene, CDR1 is SGDLS and CDR2 is YYNGEE. Trimming pared 0 bases from V and 2 bases from J, leaving 9 bases between. The CDR3 length is 15 residues. CDR3 region: CASSVAGGTGNTIYF. In DNA form, the CDR3 reads TGTGCCAGCAGCGTAGCGGGCGGCACTGGAAACACCATATATTTT.

This clonotype was seen once. This chain joins TRBV25-1 and TRBJ2-5, with 7 bases fitting TRBD2. The J call could be wrong; TRBJ2-1 is a better fit for the DNA end. The length of the CDR3 is 14 residues. The V gene's germline CDR1 is MGHDK and CDR2 SYGVNS. The CDR3 spells CASSAAGDLNEQFF. In DNA, the CDR3 is TGTGCCAGCAGTGCGGCGGGAGACCTTAATGAGCAGTTCTTC.

The chain employs TRBV20-1 and TRBJ1-4, with D perhaps matching TRBD1 (6 bases). CDR1 DFQATT and CDR2 SNEGSKA come from the germline V gene (reference sequence). This CDR3 has 14 amino acids. The V end was cut by 5 bases, the J end by 3 bases, with 13 bases between. CDR3 nucleotides: TGCAGTGCTGAATCAGGGGCGGCTAATGAAAAACTGTTTTTT. Translated: CSAESGAANEKLFF.

This rearrangement joins TRBV29-1 to TRBJ1-5; D may be TRBD1 (5 bases). With 7 bases removed from V and 5 bases from J, the gap between germline ends came to 21 bases. The germline V gene has CDR1 SQVTM and CDR2 ANQGSEA. CDR3 size: 15 residues. CDR3 residues: CSATYSGKSDQPQHF. Written as DNA, the CDR3 is TGCAGCGCCACATATTCAGGGAAATCGGATCAGCCCCAGCATTTT. The complete variable domain, with remaining parts taken from reference TRBV29-1 and TRBJ1-5, reads SAVISQKPSRDICQRGTSLTIQCQVDSQVTMMFWYRQQPGQSLTLIATANQGSEATYESGFVIDKFPISRPNLTFSTLTVSNMSPEDSSIYLCSATYSGKSDQPQHFGDGTRLSIL.